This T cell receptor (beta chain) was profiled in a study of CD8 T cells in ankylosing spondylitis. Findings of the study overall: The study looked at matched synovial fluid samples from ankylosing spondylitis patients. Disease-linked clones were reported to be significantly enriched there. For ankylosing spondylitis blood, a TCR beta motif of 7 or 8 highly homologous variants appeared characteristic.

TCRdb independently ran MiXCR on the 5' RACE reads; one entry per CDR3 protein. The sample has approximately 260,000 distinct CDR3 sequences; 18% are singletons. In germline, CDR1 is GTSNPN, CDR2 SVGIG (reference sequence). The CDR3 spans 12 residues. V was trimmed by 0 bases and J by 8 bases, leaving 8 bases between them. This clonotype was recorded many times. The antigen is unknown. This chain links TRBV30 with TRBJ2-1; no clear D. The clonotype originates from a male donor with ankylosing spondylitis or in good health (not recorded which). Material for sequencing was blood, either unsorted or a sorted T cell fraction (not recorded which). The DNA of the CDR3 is TGTGCCTGGAGTGTACGATCGGATGAGCAGTTCTTC. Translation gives CAWSVRSDEQFF.